The 13 T cell receptor beta chains below were found in one sample sequenced in a study of response to subunit inactivated influenza vaccine. TCRdb recomputed calls from the RT-PCR reads with MiXCR, one row per CDR3 protein. This table holds more than 450,000 distinct CDR3 sequences, roughly 10% found once. Sequenced here: PBMCs from blood, sampled on the day of vaccination. The receptors were sampled from a man aged 50 or older who received an inactivated influenza vaccine.

This clonotype was recorded a few times. The V and J genes are TRBV12-3 or TRBV12-4 and TRBJ2-1; 13 bases are shared with TRBD2. There are 16 residues in the CDR3. The ends lost 5 bases at V and 6 bases at J; junction bases unmatched: 7. The CDR3 region has the DNA TGTGCCAGCAGTCCAAGACTAGCGGGGGGAGGCAATGAGCAGTTCTTC. Translation gives CASSPRLAGGGNEQFF.

The chain employs TRBV11-2 and TRBJ2-3, with 7 bases matching TRBD2. J was trimmed by 12 bases and V by 5 bases; bases with no gene match: 11. The CDR3 extends over 13 amino acids. Germline loops: CDR1 SGHAT, CDR2 FQNNGV. The CDR3 reads CASSRSTGGDQYF. CDR3 nucleotides: TGTGCCAGCAGCCGTTCGACGGGGGGAGATCAGTATTTT.

This clonotype was recorded many times. V is TRBV7-2 and J is TRBJ2-2; D perhaps matches TRBD2 (5 bases). Per germline, CDR1 SGHTA and CDR2 FQGNSA. V was clipped by 0 bases and J by 0 bases, with 11 bases between them. CDR3 length equals 17 residues. The CDR3 is CASSLALSSTNTGELFF. The DNA for the CDR3 is TGTGCCAGCAGCTTAGCGCTGTCTAGCACGAACACCGGGGAGCTGTTTTTT.

This sequence joins TRBV20-1 and TRBJ2-4; 7 positions agree with TRBD2. Trimming took 3 bases from V and 2 from J; bases not matched to a gene: 13. CDR1 and CDR2 from the germline V gene are DFQATT and SNEGSKA (reference sequence). This CDR3 is built from 17 residues. CDR3 protein: CSASERGNPRSKNIQYF. The DNA for the CDR3 is TGCAGTGCTAGCGAGCGGGGAAACCCGCGATCCAAAAACATTCAGTACTTC.

The chain recombines TRBV12-3 or TRBV12-4 with TRBJ2-7, with D perhaps assigned TRBD1 or TRBD2 (5 bases each). The germline V and J ends were trimmed by 5 bases and 5 bases, with 13 bases remaining between them. The CDR3 is 13 amino acids. Written as DNA, the CDR3 is TGTGCCAGCAGTGCGCTGAGGGGCCACGAGCAGTACTTC. It codes for CASSALRGHEQYF.

This clonotype was seen at least ten times. The gene calls are TRBV7-9 and TRBJ2-5, with 9 positions matching TRBD2. CDR1 is SEHNR and CDR2 is FQNEAQ in the germline V gene (reference sequence). The CDR3 is 15 amino acids. The J segment lost 4 bases and the V segment lost 6 bases, leaving 9 bases of the junction unmatched. CDR3 sequence: CASSPGPTSGETQYF. The CDR3 coding sequence is TGTGCCAGCAGTCCCGGCCCGACTAGCGGAGAGACCCAGTACTTC.

This clonotype has just a few counts. This rearrangement joins TRBV5-1 to TRBJ2-1; 9 positions match TRBD2. This CDR3 is built from 15 residues. Germline values: CDR1 SGHRS, CDR2 YFSETQ. V trimming: 0 bases; J trimming: 10 bases; junction bases outside the gene matches: 8. The CDR3 DNA sequence: TGCGCCAGCAGCTTGGGGCTAGCGGGGACGTTAGAGCAGTTCTTC. Protein product: CASSLGLAGTLEQFF.

The chain employs TRBV27 and TRBJ2-2; TRBD2 aligns across 9 bases. The germline V gene encodes CDR1 MNHEY and CDR2 SMNVEV (reference sequence). J was trimmed by 5 bases and V by 7 bases; bases with no gene match: 11. The length of the CDR3 is 16 residues. This CDR3 reads CASTPYSGGLTGELFF. CDR3 nucleotide sequence: TGTGCCAGCACCCCTTATAGCGGGGGTTTAACCGGGGAGCTGTTTTTT.

There are many counts of this clonotype. The chain employs TRBV20-1 and TRBJ2-7; tentatively, D is TRBD2 (6 bases). The CDR3 covers 14 residues. Germline CDR1 reads DFQATT; CDR2 reads SNEGSKA (reference sequence). The V and J ends lost 1 base and 2 bases respectively, with 12 bases between them. The chain's CDR3 is CSARVPGRTYEQYF. CDR3 DNA: TGCAGTGCTAGAGTGCCAGGGAGGACCTACGAGCAGTACTTC.

This clonotype was recorded a few times. V is TRBV20-1 and J is TRBJ2-7; maybe TRBD1 (5 bases). The V gene's germline CDR1 is DFQATT and CDR2 SNEGSKA (reference sequence). This CDR3 comprises 11 residues. Trimming took off 2 bases at V and 5 bases at J, with 7 bases between the two ends. The chain's CDR3 is CSARQGNEQYF. DNA for the CDR3: TGCAGTGCTAGACAGGGAAACGAGCAGTACTTC.

This clonotype showed up just a few times. The chain is built from TRBV29-1 and TRBJ1-5; D is uncertain. The V end lost 4 bases, the J end lost 3 bases, and 7 bases lay between the germline ends. Germline assignment: CDR1 SQVTM and CDR2 ANQGSEA. There are 12 residues in the CDR3. CDR3 residues: CSVAGYNQPQHF. The CDR3 region has the DNA TGCAGCGTTGCCGGCTACAATCAGCCCCAGCATTTT.

This clonotype was seen ten or more times. This chain links TRBV5-1 with TRBJ2-2; 7 bases align to TRBD1. The V gene end was trimmed by 5 bases and the J gene end by 7 bases; junction bases not matched to a gene: 8. CDR1 is SGHRS, CDR2 YFSETQ, per germline. This CDR3 is 14 amino acids long. The CDR3: CASSPGQANGELFF. The DNA of the CDR3 is TGCGCCAGCAGTCCCGGACAGGCAAACGGGGAGCTGTTTTTT.

This clonotype came up many times. The chain is built from TRBV29-1 and TRBJ2-3; possibly TRBD2 for D (5 bases). CDR3 length equals 14 residues. The germline CDR1 and CDR2 sequences are SQVTM and ANQGSEA. V was cut by 3 bases and J by 1 base, with 11 bases left in between. This chain's CDR3 is CSVEASGGTDTQYF. Written as DNA, the CDR3 is TGCAGCGTTGAGGCCAGCGGCGGCACAGATACGCAGTATTTT.